Below are 29 T cell receptor beta chains sequenced from a single sample in a study of CD8 T cells in ankylosing spondylitis. MiXCR, run by TCRdb on the 5' RACE reads, gives a single entry per CDR3 protein. The repertoire holds 220,000 or so distinct CDR3 sequences, with around 16% as singletons. No antigens are known for them. General study findings and limits: A motif in TCR beta, a set of about eight highly homologous variants, appeared characteristic of ankylosing spondylitis blood.

The specimen sequenced was blood, either unsorted or a sorted T cell fraction (not recorded which). The source of these receptors is a male donor with ankylosing spondylitis.

J is TRBJ2-1 and V is TRBV4-2; TRBD2 agrees at 11 bases. V shed 0 bases, J shed 8 bases, and the junction held 3 bases outside the gene matches. The germline gives CDR1 LGHNA, CDR2 YNFKEQ. This CDR3 comprises 15 residues. CDR3 sequence: CASSQELAGVHEQFF. CDR3 DNA: TGTGCCAGCAGCCAAGAACTAGCGGGAGTCCATGAGCAGTTCTTC.

This clonotype was seen a handful of times. This rearrangement joins TRBV20-1 to TRBJ2-6; D assignment may be TRBD1 or TRBD2 (5 bases each). Germline V gives CDR1 DFQATT, CDR2 SNEGSKA (reference sequence). Trimming took 0 bases from V and 2 from J, leaving 11 bases between them. This CDR3 is built from 16 residues. The CDR3, as DNA: TGCAGTGCTAGAGATCTGAGGGGAGCTGGGGCCAACGTCCTGACTTTC. Protein sequence: CSARDLRGAGANVLTF.

This clonotype was recorded a few times. The rearrangement uses TRBV5-1 and TRBJ2-1; D not resolved. Germline V gene data show CDR1 as SGHRS and CDR2 as YFSETQ. The V gene lost 2 bases and the J gene lost 0 bases, with 9 bases spanning the gap. This CDR3 is built from 15 residues. This CDR3 is CASSFRPSSYNEQFF. The CDR3 DNA reads as TGCGCCAGCAGCTTCAGGCCGAGCTCCTACAATGAGCAGTTCTTC.

This sequence joins TRBV2 and TRBJ2-3; unclear D gene. CDR1 is SNHLY and CDR2 is FYNNEI in the germline V gene. V was clipped by 10 bases and J by 2 bases, with 13 bases between them. CDR3 length equals 13 residues. The CDR3 nucleotides are TGTGCCACCCAAGCCCTAGACACAGATACGCAGTATTTT. This sequence encodes CATQALDTDTQYF. Complete variable domain (other parts from reference TRBV2 and TRBJ2-3): EPEVTQTPSHQVTQMGQEVILRCVPISNHLYFYWYRQILGQKVEFLVSFYNNEISEKSEIFDDQFSVERPDGSNFTLKIRSTKLEDSAMYFCATQALDTDTQYFGPGTRLTVL.

V is TRBV27 and J is TRBJ1-2; no reliable D call. The CDR3 sequence is 14 residues long. Trimming cost V 3 bases and J 4 bases, with 12 bases left between them. CDR1 is MNHEY, CDR2 SMNVEV, per germline (reference sequence). The CDR3 bases are TGTGCCAGCAGTTTCCTTCCCCGGGGCTATGGCTACACCTTC. Its translation: CASSFLPRGYGYTF.

The chain links TRBV7-9 to TRBJ2-3; no clear D gene. The germline V gene has CDR1 SEHNR and CDR2 FQNEAQ (reference sequence). V dropped 4 bases and J dropped 0 bases, with 8 bases sitting between them. The CDR3 is 14 amino acids. DNA of the CDR3: TGTGCCAGCAGCTCCTTCTCTAGCACAGATACGCAGTATTTT. Amino acid sequence: CASSSFSSTDTQYF.

This clonotype was picked up a small number of times. The genes are TRBV28 and TRBJ1-2; the D is unclear. This CDR3 has 14 residues. Between the trimmed V and J ends, which lost 1 base and 5 bases, there was a span of 11 bases. CDR1 is MDHEN, CDR2 SYDVKM, per germline. The chain's CDR3 is CASSLSGQTYGYTF. CDR3 DNA sequence: TGTGCCAGCAGTTTATCTGGGCAGACATATGGCTACACCTTC.

In this sample, this clonotype turned up a few times. V and J are TRBV6-1 and TRBJ2-1, with TRBD1 matching 8 bases. The CDR3 totals 13 residues. Germline V gene sequence: CDR1 MNHNS, CDR2 SASEGT. V lost 10 bases, J lost 3 bases, and 5 bases stayed unmatched. This CDR3 is CATLDRVYNEQFF. CDR3 DNA: TGTGCCACCCTGGACAGGGTCTACAATGAGCAGTTCTTC.

The rearrangement uses TRBV18 and TRBJ1-5; tentatively, D is TRBD1 (5 bases). With 2 bases removed from V and 0 bases from J, the gap between germline ends came to 17 bases. This CDR3 contains 18 residues. Germline loops: CDR1 KGHSH, CDR2 LQKENI. The CDR3 is CASSPERGALYSNQPQHF. CDR3 coding DNA: TGTGCCAGCTCACCAGAGCGAGGGGCTCTTTATAGCAATCAGCCCCAGCATTTT.

This clonotype has a handful of counts. This chain links TRBV29-1 with TRBJ2-1; possible D gene TRBD1, 6 bases. This CDR3 comprises 13 residues. V shed 4 bases and J shed 4 bases, with 11 bases lying between them. Germline V gives CDR1 SQVTM, CDR2 ANQGSEA. CDR3 sequence: CSVGGQKYNEQFF. For the CDR3, the DNA is TGCAGCGTTGGGGGGCAGAAATACAATGAGCAGTTCTTC.

The J gene is TRBJ2-7, the V gene TRBV5-1; 15 bases map to TRBD2. The V segment lost 4 bases and the J segment 4 bases; nucleotides outside the gene matches: 3. This CDR3 is built from 15 residues. The V gene's germline CDR1 is SGHRS and CDR2 YFSETQ. This CDR3 is CASSHGTSGGYEQYF. CDR3 coding DNA: TGCGCCAGCAGCCACGGGACTAGCGGGGGGTACGAGCAGTACTTC.

This clonotype was seen a handful of times. The chain employs TRBV6-5 and TRBJ1-5; possible D gene TRBD1, 6 bases. The CDR3 totals 13 residues. V was pared by 6 bases and J by 4 bases, with 10 bases between. Germline CDR1 and CDR2: MNHEY and SVGAGI. The CDR3, as DNA: TGTGCCAGCAGGTACACAGGGAATCAGCCCCAGCATTTT. Its translation: CASRYTGNQPQHF.

The V call is TRBV28, the J call TRBJ2-5; the D gene is possibly TRBD1 (6 bases). Germline lookup yields CDR1 MDHEN and CDR2 SYDVKM. V was pared by 11 bases and J by 4 bases, with 17 bases between. The CDR3 totals 13 residues. CDR3 loop: CAWGPWDVETQYF. DNA of the CDR3: TGTGCCTGGGGGCCCTGGGACGTAGAGACCCAGTACTTC.

The V and J genes are TRBV10-3 and TRBJ1-1, with a possible D match to TRBD1 (5 bases). Looked up from germline, CDR1 is ENHRY and CDR2 is SYGVKD. The CDR3 sequence is 15 residues long. V shed 2 bases and J shed 5 bases, with 15 bases lying between them. CDR3 DNA: TGTGCCATCAGTGAGCCCCAAGCAGGGCGAACTGAAGCTTTCTTT. This codes for CAISEPQAGRTEAFF.

There are a few counts of this clonotype. This sequence joins TRBV29-1 and TRBJ2-1; D gene ambiguous. V was clipped by 7 bases and J by 6 bases, with 10 bases between them. CDR1 is SQVTM and CDR2 is ANQGSEA in the germline V gene. CDR3 size: 11 residues. CDR3 in amino acids: CSAHRLNEQFF. The CDR3 coding sequence is TGCAGCGCACACCGCCTCAATGAGCAGTTCTTC.

CDR3 amino acids: CASSLLTGEPNTEAFF. The CDR3 DNA is TGCGCCAGCAGCTTGCTGACAGGGGAGCCGAACACTGAAGCTTTCTTT. This chain connects TRBV5-1 to TRBJ1-1; 8 nucleotides match TRBD1. Per the germline V gene, CDR1 is SGHRS and CDR2 is YFSETQ. Trimming removed 1 base from V and 1 base from J; junction bases left unmatched: 6. The CDR3 runs 16 residues.

This chain joins TRBV20-1 and TRBJ2-7, with 11 bases that match TRBD2. CDR1 and CDR2 (germline): DFQATT, SNEGSKA (reference sequence). The CDR3 is 22 residues long. Trimming cost V 0 bases and J 2 bases; bases outside gene matches: 24. The CDR3 loop is CSARDPPRKGLAGGQRPYEQYF. The CDR3 nucleotides are TGCAGTGCTAGAGACCCACCTCGGAAGGGCCTAGCGGGGGGCCAACGCCCCTACGAGCAGTACTTC.

This clonotype occurred a few times. This sequence joins TRBV5-1 and TRBJ1-1; D not certain. Germline lookup yields CDR1 SGHRS and CDR2 YFSETQ. Trimming removed 2 bases from V and 1 base from J, with 9 bases in between. The CDR3 spans 14 residues. CDR3 nucleotides: TGCGCCAGCAGCTTTGCACACGGGAACACTGAAGCTTTCTTT. Its translation: CASSFAHGNTEAFF.

This clonotype appeared a few times. V and J are TRBV27 and TRBJ1-1, with D possibly TRBD1 on 5 matching bases. CDR1 and CDR2 from the germline V gene are MNHEY and SMNVEV (reference sequence). CDR3 size: 14 residues. The ends were cut back, 3 bases at V and 1 base at J, with 9 bases in the middle. CDR3 residues: CASSFRQTNTEAFF. DNA of the CDR3: TGTGCCAGCAGTTTTAGACAGACGAACACTGAAGCTTTCTTT.

The genes are TRBV7-9 and TRBJ2-7; D remains ambiguous. CDR3 size: 13 residues. CDR1 SEHNR and CDR2 FQNEAQ come from the germline V gene (reference sequence). V lost 5 bases, J lost 2 bases, and 10 bases lay in between. For the CDR3, the DNA is TGTGCCAGCAGCCCTAGGTCGACCTACGAGCAGTACTTC. The encoded protein is CASSPRSTYEQYF.

This clonotype showed up many times. This chain uses TRBV29-1 with TRBJ2-7, with no clear D. V lost 4 bases and J lost 3, with 13 bases in between. The CDR3 has 13 amino acids. The germline V gene encodes CDR1 SQVTM and CDR2 ANQGSEA. This CDR3 reads CSVGVGNYYEQYF. CDR3 nucleotide sequence: TGCAGCGTTGGCGTGGGTAATTACTACGAGCAGTACTTC.

V usage is TRBV12-3 or TRBV12-4 and J usage is TRBJ2-5; D is perhaps TRBD2 (6 bases). This CDR3 region has 17 residues. V lost 1 base, J lost 2 bases, and 17 bases lay in between. The CDR3 bases are TGTGCCAGCAGTTTAGGGGTAGGGACTTCGAGGCAAGAGACCCAGTACTTC. Translation: CASSLGVGTSRQETQYF.

This clonotype was recorded a few times. The chain carries TRBV6-2 or TRBV6-3 and TRBJ2-7; D is undetermined. Looked up from germline, CDR1 is MNHEY and CDR2 is SVGEGT. Trimming pared 2 bases from V and 3 bases from J, leaving 8 bases between. The CDR3 loop spans 13 amino acids. CDR3 residues: CASSYNPNYEQYF. CDR3 nucleotides: TGTGCCAGCAGTTACAACCCGAACTACGAGCAGTACTTC.

The rearrangement joins TRBV5-1 to TRBJ2-7, with D maybe TRBD1 (5 bases). Germline lookup yields CDR1 SGHRS and CDR2 YFSETQ. V dropped 5 bases and J dropped 2 bases, with 14 bases sitting between them. CDR3 length equals 14 residues. CDR3 coding DNA: TGCGCCAGCAGTCCTTCAGGGAATCCCTACGAGCAGTACTTC. The encoded protein is CASSPSGNPYEQYF. Drawing the rest from reference TRBV5-1 and TRBJ2-7, the complete variable domain is KAGVTQTPRYLIKTRGQQVTLSCSPISGHRSVSWYQQTPGQGLQFLFEYFSETQRNKGNFPGRFSGRQFSNSRSEMNVSTLELGDSALYLCASSPSGNPYEQYFGPGTRLTVT.

The chain links TRBV4-3 to TRBJ1-1; a weak D match, TRBD1 (6 bases). Germline loops: CDR1 LGHNA, CDR2 YSLEER. Trimming removed 0 bases from V and 7 bases from J, with 15 bases in between. The CDR3 loop spans 15 amino acids. The CDR3 protein is CASSQDTGGWGEAFF. The DNA of the CDR3 is TGCGCCAGCAGCCAAGATACGGGGGGCTGGGGTGAAGCTTTCTTT.

This clonotype was recorded a few times. The chain links TRBV19 to TRBJ1-2; D gene ambiguous. CDR3 length: 13 amino acids. Germline lookup yields CDR1 LNHDA and CDR2 SQIVND (reference sequence). The V and J ends lost 5 bases and 1 base respectively, with 8 bases between them. CDR3 residues: CASSWASNYGYTF. As DNA, the CDR3 is TGTGCCAGTAGTTGGGCCAGTAACTATGGCTACACCTTC.

The CDR3 bases are TGTGCCAGCAGACCAGGGGGATTGGACACTGAAGCTTTCTTT. Amino acids: CASRPGGLDTEAFF. The chain recombines TRBV7-2 with TRBJ1-1; TRBD1 matches at 7 bases. Germline V gene data show CDR1 as SGHTA and CDR2 as FQGNSA. The CDR3 totals 14 residues. The V and J ends lost 6 bases and 3 bases, in that order; junction bases with no gene match: 7.

The chain is built from TRBV7-9 and TRBJ2-1, with 9 bases matching TRBD1. The V gene end was trimmed by 5 bases and the J gene end by 3 bases; junction bases not matched to a gene: 5. CDR1 is SEHNR and CDR2 is FQNEAQ in the germline V gene (reference sequence). The CDR3 runs to 15 residues. CDR3 bases: TGTGCCAGCAGCCCGGGACAGGGTCTCTACAATGAGCAGTTCTTC. Translation: CASSPGQGLYNEQFF.

The V gene is TRBV4-2, the J gene TRBJ2-1; no definite D call. CDR3 length: 14 residues. In germline, CDR1 is LGHNA, CDR2 YNFKEQ. Trimming cost V 4 bases and J 8 bases, with 15 bases left between them. CDR3 sequence: CASSPSKAGYEQFF. The CDR3 nucleotides are TGTGCCAGCAGCCCCTCAAAGGCTGGTTATGAGCAGTTCTTC.